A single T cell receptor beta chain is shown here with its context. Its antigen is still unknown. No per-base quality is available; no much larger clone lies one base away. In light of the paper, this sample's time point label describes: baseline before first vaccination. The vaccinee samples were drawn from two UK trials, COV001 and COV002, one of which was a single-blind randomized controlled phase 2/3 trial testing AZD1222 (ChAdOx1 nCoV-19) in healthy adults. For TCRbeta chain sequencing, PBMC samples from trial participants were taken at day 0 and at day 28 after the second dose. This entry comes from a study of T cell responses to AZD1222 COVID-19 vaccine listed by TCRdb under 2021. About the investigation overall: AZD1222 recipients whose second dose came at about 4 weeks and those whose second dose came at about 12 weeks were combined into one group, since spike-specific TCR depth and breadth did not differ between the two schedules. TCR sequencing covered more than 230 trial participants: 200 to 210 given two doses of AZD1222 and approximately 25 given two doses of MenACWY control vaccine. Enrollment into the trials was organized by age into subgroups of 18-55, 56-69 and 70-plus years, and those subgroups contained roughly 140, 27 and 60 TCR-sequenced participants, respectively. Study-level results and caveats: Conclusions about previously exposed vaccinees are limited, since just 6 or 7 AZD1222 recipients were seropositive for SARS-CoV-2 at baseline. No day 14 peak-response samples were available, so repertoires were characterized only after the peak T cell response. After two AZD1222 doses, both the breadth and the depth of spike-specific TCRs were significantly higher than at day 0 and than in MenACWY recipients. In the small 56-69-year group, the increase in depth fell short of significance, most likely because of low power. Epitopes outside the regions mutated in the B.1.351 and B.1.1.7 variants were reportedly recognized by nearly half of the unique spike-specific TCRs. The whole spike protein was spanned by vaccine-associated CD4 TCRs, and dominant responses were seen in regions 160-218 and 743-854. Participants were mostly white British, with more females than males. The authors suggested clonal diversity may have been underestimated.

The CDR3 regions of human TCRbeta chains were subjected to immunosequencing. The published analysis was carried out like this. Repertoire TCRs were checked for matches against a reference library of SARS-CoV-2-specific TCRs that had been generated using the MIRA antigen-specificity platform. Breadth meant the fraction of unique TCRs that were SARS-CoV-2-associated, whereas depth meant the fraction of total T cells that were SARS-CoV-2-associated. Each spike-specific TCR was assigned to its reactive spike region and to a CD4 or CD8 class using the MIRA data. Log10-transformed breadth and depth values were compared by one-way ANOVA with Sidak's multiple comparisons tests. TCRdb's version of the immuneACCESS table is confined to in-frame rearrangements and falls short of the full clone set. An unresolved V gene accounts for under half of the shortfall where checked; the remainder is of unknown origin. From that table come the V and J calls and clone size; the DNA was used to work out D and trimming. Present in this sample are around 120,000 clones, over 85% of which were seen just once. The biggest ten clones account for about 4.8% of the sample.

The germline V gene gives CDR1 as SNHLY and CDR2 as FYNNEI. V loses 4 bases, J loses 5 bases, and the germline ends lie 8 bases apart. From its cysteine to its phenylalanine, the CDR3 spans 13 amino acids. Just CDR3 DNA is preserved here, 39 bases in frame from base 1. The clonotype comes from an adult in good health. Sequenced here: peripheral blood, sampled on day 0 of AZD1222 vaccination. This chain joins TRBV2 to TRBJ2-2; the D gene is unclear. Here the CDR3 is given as CASSVSETGELFF. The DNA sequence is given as TGTGCCAGCAGTGTTTCTGAGACCGGGGAGCTGTTTTTT.